What follows is one T cell receptor (beta chain) and its context. Deletions cut 5 bases from V and 4 bases from J, with 15 bases between. The CDR3 consists of 15 residues. Germline CDR1 and CDR2: SGHTA and FQGNSA. This sample stems from a study of blood T cell repertoires in COVID-19. Per the original methods: Reference gene primer amplification in the assay estimated nucleated cell counts. Some clones are missing from TCRdb's copy, which holds only in-frame ones; the method was immunoSEQ multiplex PCR. The V and J calls and clone size are taken from that table; D and trimming were inferred from the DNA. Of 200,000 to 300,000 clones in the sample, just under 90% are singletons; the top ten hold 0.85% to 0.95%. Those who participated ranged in age from about 18 to 89 years and resided in approximately 23 US areas.

The sample consisted of PBMCs or T cells enriched from blood (not recorded which). The V gene is TRBV7-2, the J gene TRBJ2-1, with a possible D match to TRBD2 (5 bases). The clonotype comes from a man between 50 and 59 years old who had been exposed to COVID-19. CDR3 in DNA: TGTGCCAGCAGCGAGGGCCGACCTACTTACAATGAGCAGTTCTTC. It yields the protein CASSEGRPTYNEQFF.